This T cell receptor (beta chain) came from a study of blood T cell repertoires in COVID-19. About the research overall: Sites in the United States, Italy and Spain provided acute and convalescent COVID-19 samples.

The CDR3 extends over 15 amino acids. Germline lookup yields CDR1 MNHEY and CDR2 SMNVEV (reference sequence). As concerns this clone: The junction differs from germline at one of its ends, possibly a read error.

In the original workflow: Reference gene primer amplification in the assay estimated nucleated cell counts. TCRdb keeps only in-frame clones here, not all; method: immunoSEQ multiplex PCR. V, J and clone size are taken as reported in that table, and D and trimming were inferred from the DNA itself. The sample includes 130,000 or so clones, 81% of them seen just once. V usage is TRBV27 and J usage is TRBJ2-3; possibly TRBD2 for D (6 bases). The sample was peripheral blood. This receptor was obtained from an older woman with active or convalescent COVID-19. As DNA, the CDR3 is TGTGCCAGCAGTTTATCTTTCACTAGCAGAGATACGCAGTATTTT. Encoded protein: CASSLSFTSRDTQYF.